This T cell receptor beta chain emerged from a study of shared clonotypes between healthy human individuals. The method was immunoSEQ multiplex PCR; TCRdb's version includes in-frame clones alone and lacks a portion of them. Of around 620,000 clones listed, approximately 95% were seen once; the top ten hold approximately 0.11%. This clone was seen a handful of times. V lost 7 bases to trimming and J lost 0 bases; unmatched junction nucleotides: 14. The CDR3 runs 18 residues. Per the germline V gene, CDR1 is SGDLS and CDR2 is YYNGEE. Naive-designated CD8 cells lacked CD45RO, were positively enriched for CCR7, and omitted terminally differentiated effector memory CD45RA+ cells.

V is TRBV9 and J is TRBJ2-1, with 9 nucleotides matching TRBD2. Sequenced input: naive CD8+ T cells sorted from blood. The clonotype comes from a woman aged 25-40 years in good health. CDR3 coding DNA: TGTGCCAGCGCTGAACAGCGGGAGGAATACCGCTCCTACAATGAGCAGTTCTTC. Translation gives CASAEQREEYRSYNEQFF. The whole variable domain, filled in from reference TRBV9 and TRBJ2-1, reads DSGVTQTPKHLITATGQRVTLRCSPRSGDLSVYWYQQSLDQGLQFLIQYYNGEERAKGNILERFSAQQFPDLHSELNLSSLELGDSALYFCASAEQREEYRSYNEQFFGPGTRLTVL.